This T cell receptor (beta chain) was sequenced for a study of regulatory T cells in long-lasting Graves disease. The time point is: persistent/refractory GD, antithyroid drugs over 5 years with positive TRAb. After RNA was extracted from PBMCs, the TCR library was made from it. Arm-PCR of CDR3 regions and iRepertoire HTBI primers were used to build TCR beta libraries. TCRdb passed the multiplex PCR reads through MiXCR, listing each CDR3 protein once. The repertoire holds hundreds of thousands of distinct CDR3 sequences, 20% to 25% seen once, with around 7% in the top ten. The CDR3 loop spans 15 amino acids. Trimming took 6 bases from V and 8 from J; bases not matched to a gene: 9. CDR1 MGHRA and CDR2 YSYEKL come from the germline V gene.

This sequence joins TRBV4-1 and TRBJ1-6; 8 bases are a match to TRBD1. This TCR was sampled from a female donor with Graves disease. Sample: peripheral blood mononuclear cells (PBMCs), taken when the disease was refractory, from a patient treated with antithyroid drugs. The CDR3 region is CASSLTGQADSPLHF. In DNA, the CDR3 is TGCGCCAGCAGTCTGACGGGACAGGCTGATTCACCCCTCCACTTT.